This T cell receptor beta chain was identified during a study of cytomegalovirus exposure and HLA in healthy donors (dated by TCRdb to the late 2010s). Regarding the complete study: An earlier analysis of approximately 640 of the donors reported roughly 300 Gb of sequence data and 100 million to 140 million unique TCR beta sequences from 190 million or so T cells. In an earlier analysis of 500 to 650 of the donors, high-throughput TCR beta sequencing was used to judge whether each TCR beta V gene segment behaved as functional or pseudogenic. The study was designed to test whether signatures of past pathogen exposure could be identified by cataloging public T cell receptors. The study profiled the T cell repertoires of hundreds of subjects by immunosequencing and related them to cytomegalovirus serostatus. A later analysis re-examined previously published TCR beta repertoires from more than 550 donors and added high-resolution HLA genotyping to investigate patterns of TCR occurrence. Because of strong linkage in the cohort, roughly five DR-DQ haplotypes were treated as single units for association and clustering. Both class I and class II loci were covered by HLA typing, at four-digit resolution. The later analysis used no new phenotypic data to find candidate immune exposures, relying instead on TCR beta sequences and their occurrence across donors. A later genetic analysis took genome-wide SNP genotypes for about 65% of the 666 donors and used that subset as a discovery cohort. On average, 235,054 unique TCR beta nucleotide sequences were sequenced per donor among about 400 genotyped donors of the cohort, with around 19% of those sequences being non-productive. About 300 gigabases of sequencing data and 80 million or so unique TCR sequences were included in an early release covering several hundred HLA-typed donors. Among the roughly 430 genotyped donors, under 90% belonged to the genetic ancestry cluster associated with self-reported Caucasian donors. The number of typed donors differed by locus: about 620-630 for A, B, C, DRB1 and DQB1; 500 to 550 for DQA1; over 600 for DPA1; and around 450 for DPB1. Every repertoire in the discovery cohort had been generated on one and the same sequencing platform. Donor age, sex, ethnicity and CMV serostatus were compiled together with the repertoire data. High-throughput TCR immunosequencing, statistical association of individual TCRs with disease status, and machine learning were combined to predict cytomegalovirus infection status. Besides the first cohort of under 700 subjects, a separate validation cohort made up of 120 different subjects was used.

The germline V gene (reference sequence) sets CDR1 to MNHEY and CDR2 to SMNVEV. Its CDR3 holds 15 amino acids, cysteine through phenylalanine. The DNA shown is the 45-base CDR3, in frame from base 1. Trimming takes 0 bases from V and 4 bases from J, and the germline ends sit 12 bases apart. The cohort was made up of 500 to 800 healthy bone marrow donors. Cohort members were all nominally healthy when sampled, although unrecorded immune exposures were likely present. The donor tested CMV seropositive and was one of the 289 seropositive cohort members. Every donor gave a peripheral blood sample, and the peripheral blood mononuclear cells from that sample were used for TCR beta sequencing. Genomic DNA was extracted from the blood cell samples with the Qiagen DNeasy Blood Extraction Kit. The method was the immunoSEQ multiplex PCR assay. For the multiplex PCR, a mixture combining 60 forward primers for TCR Vbeta segments and 13 reverse primers for TCR Jbeta segments was used. A multiplex PCR assay on genomic DNA amplified the CDR3 region of rearranged TCR beta genes. The Illumina HiSeq System was used to sequence the amplified TCR beta libraries as 87-base-pair reads. For the original study's pipeline: A later analysis tallied about 77 million unique TCR beta chains across the 600 to 700 repertoires, and approximately 12 million of those chains were shared by two or more donors. To remove PCR and sequencing errors, raw reads were error-corrected and collapsed into unique sequences using a nearest-neighbor algorithm that merged closely related sequences. V, D and J gene segments were assigned by aligning CDR3 sequences to IMGT reference sequences. For a sequence to be retained, at least a six-nucleotide match to both a V gene segment and a J gene segment was required. A rearrangement counted as productive if the CDR3 had no stop codons and remained in frame with V and J, and every other rearrangement counted as non-productive. CDR3 was defined by IMGT convention, running from the second conserved V-encoded cysteine to the conserved J-encoded phenylalanine. Sequences without an unambiguous match to a single V gene segment were excluded from the earlier analysis of 500 to 700 of the donors. An earlier analysis of roughly 590 of the donors called V segments functional above 56.7% productive rearrangements and segregating when the between-donor standard deviation exceeded 5%. A statistical classification framework was built for diagnosing cytomegalovirus status from the catalog of TCR beta chain sequences. In a later analysis, TCR nucleotide sequences were compared against IMGT/GENE-DB human TR gene sequences so that V and J genes could be assigned. The TCRdist pipeline was used in a later analysis to assign CDR3 sequences and most-parsimonious VDJ recombination scenarios. In a later analysis, each TCR beta chain was defined by its CDR3 amino acid sequence together with its V-gene family, and reads without a unique V-gene family were excluded. To address suspected cross-contamination and a sequencing artifact, a later analysis removed approximately 600 highly shared, low-generation-probability nucleotide sequences. For each public chain, a later analysis derived a clonal expansion index from normalized ranks of inferred template counts within each repertoire. In a later analysis, generation probabilities were computed using a VDJ recombination model fitted to out-of-frame rearrangements, and the results were checked against IGoR. Hypergeometric tests were used in a later analysis to score TCR-TCR, TCR-HLA and TCR-CMV co-occurrence, with a repertoire-size bias correction applied to the TCR pairs. False discovery rates were estimated in a later analysis by permuting HLA or CMV assignments 20 times. In a later analysis, co-occurring TCRs were grouped with DBSCAN, and TCRdist sequence similarity was added when clustering was performed within HLA-allele-positive subsets. Co-occurrence clustering excluded repertoires with fewer than 30,000 or more than 120,000 public chains, plus five with anomalous nucleotide sharing. Held by TCRdb, this immuneACCESS table contains in-frame sequences only and omits some clones. Under half of the omission traces to an unresolved V gene where checked; the cause of the rest is unknown. V and J calls plus clone size are reproduced from that table; the DNA served to infer D and trimming. Present in this sample are approximately 89,000 clones, under 80% of which were seen just once. Clones ranked in the top ten supply 10% of the sample.

What the research found in general, with its limitations: Broadly in line with IMGT annotations, most TCR beta V segments showed up in productive rearrangements about 90% or about 30% of the time in an earlier analysis of several hundred of the donors. Linkage disequilibrium might explain the correlated functional status among segregating V segments, but an unknown experimental factor could not be ruled out. The 87-base-pair reads could not distinguish some IMGT-functional V segments, including TRBV6-2 and TRBV6-3, so those segments were excluded. The authors suggested that the approach could potentially be extended to other disease states and immunological phenotypes. A group of highly shared sequence variants was considered likely to be a technical artifact of the sequencing pipeline. V-gene and J-gene trimming of TCR beta chains was associated with a missense DCLRE1C variant in a later genetic analysis, and the association was replicated in an independent cohort. Cytomegalovirus status was reported to be diagnosed by the classifier with high specificity and sensitivity in both the original and validation cohorts. A later genetic analysis reported fewer N-insertions in productive TCRs among donors in an Asian-associated ancestry cluster than the roughly 700-donor mean. Three of the identified cytomegalovirus-associated TCR beta chains were confirmed in vitro to be specific for cytomegalovirus antigens. The presence/absence analyses assumed that sequencing depth was roughly uniform across donors, and that assumption may not be true. The study gave a list of 150 to 200 TCR beta chains associated with cytomegalovirus. In a later analysis, several top co-occurrence clusters were reported to appear linked to parvovirus B19, influenza, CMV and Epstein-Barr virus. CMV serostatus was the only immune exposure information available for the cohort. A later analysis found that HLA-associated TCR beta chains were more clonally expanded and had lower generation probabilities than equally common non-associated chains. Roughly 15 rarely observed V segments, including chromosome 9 orphons, were excluded from the earlier analysis of almost 600 of the donors because counts were too low. Assigning TCR associations to individual alleles was difficult when HLA alleles, especially DR and DQ, strongly co-occurred. Because HLA typing was missing for some donors at each locus, association tests included only the typed subset. The cohort was sequenced for TCR beta chains only, and without alpha or paired-chain data the features that could be detected were limited. According to a later analysis, TCR association rates differed among HLA loci, with DRB1 alleles showing the most associated TCRs and HLA-C alleles showing the fewest. A later analysis associated 16,951 TCR beta sequences with specific HLA alleles at a false discovery rate of 0.05. A further reported finding was that TCR beta sequences accurately predicted the HLA-A and HLA-B alleles for most subjects in the first cohort. Most TCR sequences were seen in very few donors, while some public TCRs were found in many individuals. In a later analysis, most CMV-associated TCR beta chains were found to appear HLA-restricted, with HLA associations seemingly driven largely by CMV exposure.

On this clone itself: The antigen it binds to is not known. There are no base qualities to consult, and no much larger clone falls within one base.

The specimen sequenced was PBMCs. This TCR was recovered from a man under 40 in good health and CMV-seropositive. The rearranged chain carries TRBV27 and TRBJ1-2; a weak D assignment points to TRBD1 (6 bases agree). The nucleotide sequence is TGTGCCAGCAGTTTATCGTGGGGGGGCGCCTATGGCTACACCTTC. Translated, it gives CASSLSWGGAYGYTF.